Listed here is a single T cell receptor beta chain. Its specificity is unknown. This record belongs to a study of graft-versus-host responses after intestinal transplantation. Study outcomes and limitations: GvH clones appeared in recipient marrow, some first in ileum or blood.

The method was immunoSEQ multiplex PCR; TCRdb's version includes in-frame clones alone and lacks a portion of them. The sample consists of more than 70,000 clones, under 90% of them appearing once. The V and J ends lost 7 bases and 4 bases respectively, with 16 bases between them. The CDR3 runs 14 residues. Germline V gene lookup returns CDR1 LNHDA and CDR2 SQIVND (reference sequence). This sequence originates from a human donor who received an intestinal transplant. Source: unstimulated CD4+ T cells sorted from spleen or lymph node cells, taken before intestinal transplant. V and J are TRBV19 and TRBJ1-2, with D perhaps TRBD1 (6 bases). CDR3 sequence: CASTRQELPYGYTF. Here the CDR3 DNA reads TGTGCCAGTACCCGACAGGAACTTCCCTATGGCTACACCTTC.